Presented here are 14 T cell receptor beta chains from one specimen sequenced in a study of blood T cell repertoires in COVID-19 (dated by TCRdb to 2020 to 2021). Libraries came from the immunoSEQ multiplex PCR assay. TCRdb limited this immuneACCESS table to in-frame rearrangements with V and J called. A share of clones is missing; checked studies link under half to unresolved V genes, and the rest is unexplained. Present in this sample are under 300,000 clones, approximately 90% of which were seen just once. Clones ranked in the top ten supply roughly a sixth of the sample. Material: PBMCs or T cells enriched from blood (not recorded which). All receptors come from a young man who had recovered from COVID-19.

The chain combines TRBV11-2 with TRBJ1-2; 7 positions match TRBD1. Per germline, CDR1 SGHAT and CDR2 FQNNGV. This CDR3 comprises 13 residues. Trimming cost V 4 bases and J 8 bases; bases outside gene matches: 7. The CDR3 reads CASSSTGAYGYTF. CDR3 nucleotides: TGTGCCAGCAGCTCAACAGGGGCCTACGGCTACACCTTC.

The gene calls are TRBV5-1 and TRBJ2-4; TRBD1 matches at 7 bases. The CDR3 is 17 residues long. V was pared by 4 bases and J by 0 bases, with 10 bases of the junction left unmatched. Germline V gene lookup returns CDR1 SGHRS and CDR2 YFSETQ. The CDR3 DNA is TGCGCCAGCAGCGGGGGCCAGGGGGTACTAGCCAAAAACATTCAGTACTTC. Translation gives CASSGGQGVLAKNIQYF.

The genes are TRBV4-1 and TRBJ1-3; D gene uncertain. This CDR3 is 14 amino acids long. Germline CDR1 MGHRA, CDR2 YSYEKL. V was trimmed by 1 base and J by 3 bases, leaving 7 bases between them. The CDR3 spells CASSQGYGGNTIYF. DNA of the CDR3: TGCGCCAGCAGCCAAGGATACGGTGGAAACACCATATATTTT.

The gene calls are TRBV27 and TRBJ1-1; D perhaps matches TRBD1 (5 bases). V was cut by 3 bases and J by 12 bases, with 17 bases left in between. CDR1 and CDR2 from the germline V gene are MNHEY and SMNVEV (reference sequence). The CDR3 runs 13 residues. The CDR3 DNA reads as TGTGCCAGCAGTTTGGGGGGTCGGGGGAAGACTTTCTTT. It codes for CASSLGGRGKTFF.

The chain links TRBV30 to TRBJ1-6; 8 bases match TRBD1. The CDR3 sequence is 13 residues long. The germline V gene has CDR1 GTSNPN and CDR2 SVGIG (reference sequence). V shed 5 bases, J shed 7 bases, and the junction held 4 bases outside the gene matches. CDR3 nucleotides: TGTGCCTGGGCAGGGGGCGCGAATTCACCCCTCCACTTT. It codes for CAWAGGANSPLHF.

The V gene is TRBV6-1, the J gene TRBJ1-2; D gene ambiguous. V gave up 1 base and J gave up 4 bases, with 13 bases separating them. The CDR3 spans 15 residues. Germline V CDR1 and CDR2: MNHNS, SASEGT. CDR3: CASSEGQRPFYGYTF. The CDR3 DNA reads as TGTGCCAGCAGTGAAGGGCAGCGTCCGTTCTATGGCTACACCTTC.

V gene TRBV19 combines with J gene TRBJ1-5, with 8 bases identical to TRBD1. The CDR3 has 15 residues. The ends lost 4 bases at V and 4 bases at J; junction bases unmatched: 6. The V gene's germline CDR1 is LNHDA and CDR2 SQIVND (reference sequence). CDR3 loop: CASSNDRGGNQPQHF. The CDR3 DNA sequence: TGTGCCAGTAGTAATGACAGGGGAGGAAATCAGCCCCAGCATTTT.

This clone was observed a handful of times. CDR3 nucleotide sequence: TGTGCCAGCAGCCAAAGGTCGGGGAACTATGGCTACACCTTC. Protein: CASSQRSGNYGYTF. This sequence joins TRBV3-1 (or the pseudogene TRBV3-2) and TRBJ1-2; D is undetermined. From germline, CDR1 is LGHDT and CDR2 YNNKEL (reference sequence). The CDR3 length is 14 residues. V was trimmed by 2 bases and J by 2 bases, leaving 9 bases between them.

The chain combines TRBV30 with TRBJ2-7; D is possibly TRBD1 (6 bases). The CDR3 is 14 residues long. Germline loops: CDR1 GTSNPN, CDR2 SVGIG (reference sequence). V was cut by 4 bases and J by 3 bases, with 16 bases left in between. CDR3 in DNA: TGTGCCTGGAAGTACGGGACACTCGACTACGAGCAGTACTTC. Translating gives CAWKYGTLDYEQYF.

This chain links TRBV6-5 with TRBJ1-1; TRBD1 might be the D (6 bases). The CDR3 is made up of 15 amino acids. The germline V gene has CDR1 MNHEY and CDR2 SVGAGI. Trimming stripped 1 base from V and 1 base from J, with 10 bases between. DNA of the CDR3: TGTGCCAGCAGTTACTTCAGGGGTGGGAACACTGAAGCTTTCTTT. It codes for CASSYFRGGNTEAFF.

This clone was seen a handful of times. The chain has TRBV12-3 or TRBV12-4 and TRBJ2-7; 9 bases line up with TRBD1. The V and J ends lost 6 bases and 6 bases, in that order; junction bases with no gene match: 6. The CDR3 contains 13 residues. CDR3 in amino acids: CASSLTGGREQYF. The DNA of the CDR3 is TGTGCCAGCAGCCTTACAGGGGGCCGCGAGCAGTACTTC.

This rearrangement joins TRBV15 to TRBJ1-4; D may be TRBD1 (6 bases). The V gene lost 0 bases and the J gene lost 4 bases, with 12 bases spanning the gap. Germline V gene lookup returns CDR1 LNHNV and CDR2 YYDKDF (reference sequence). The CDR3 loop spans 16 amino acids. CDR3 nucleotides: TGTGCCACCAGCAGAGACGGGGGGGCAAATAATGAAAAACTGTTTTTT. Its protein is CATSRDGGANNEKLFF.

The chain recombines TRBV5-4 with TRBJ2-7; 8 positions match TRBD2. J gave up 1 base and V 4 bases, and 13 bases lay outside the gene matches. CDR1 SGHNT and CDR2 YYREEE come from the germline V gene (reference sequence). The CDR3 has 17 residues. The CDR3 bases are TGTGCCAGCAGCGGCCCTGCCGGGACTAGTCCATCCTACGAGCAGTACTTC. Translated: CASSGPAGTSPSYEQYF.

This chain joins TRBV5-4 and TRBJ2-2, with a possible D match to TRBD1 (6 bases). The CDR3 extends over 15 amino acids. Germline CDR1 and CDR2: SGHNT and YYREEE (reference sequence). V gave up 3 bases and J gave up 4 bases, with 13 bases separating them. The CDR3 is CASSWMGALTGELFF. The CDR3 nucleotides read TGTGCCAGCAGCTGGATGGGGGCTCTCACCGGGGAGCTGTTTTTT.